This TCR beta chain stems from a study of blood T cell repertoires in COVID-19. The wider study: Donors in the United States, Italy and Spain gave samples during acute or convalescent COVID-19.

The CDR3 covers 14 residues. V lost 0 bases, J lost 4 bases, and 9 bases lay in between. CDR1 is LGHNA and CDR2 is YSLEER in the germline V gene. Original handling: Quantification of nucleated cells was approximated via reference gene primer amplification. Data came from immunoSEQ multiplex PCR; TCRdb stores just in-frame clones and leaves some out. That table gives V, J and clone size, and the DNA gave D and trimming. The data show 200,000 or so clones, about four fifths seen once. The chain recombines TRBV4-3 with TRBJ1-2; the D gene is possibly TRBD1 (5 bases). The sample was peripheral blood. This clonotype originated in a woman older than 75 with COVID-19, enrolled during active disease. CDR3 sequence: CASSQDPGVYGYTF. CDR3 coding DNA: TGCGCCAGCAGCCAAGACCCGGGGGTCTATGGCTACACCTTC.